This T cell receptor beta chain derives from a study of blood T cell repertoires in COVID-19. Authors' methods: Amplification with reference gene primers provided the estimates of nucleated cell counts. Clones were sequenced by immunoSEQ multiplex PCR, and TCRdb holds only the in-frame ones, with some missing. From that table come the V and J calls and clone size; the DNA was used to work out D and trimming. The repertoire includes roughly 130,000 clones, approximately 80% of them detected once, and roughly 10% sits in the top ten. The CDR3 spans 20 residues. The ends lost 4 bases at V and 0 bases at J; junction bases unmatched: 12. Germline-derived CDR1 and CDR2 are LGHNA and YNFKEQ.

The source of this sequence is a man between 35 and 55 years old with active or convalescent COVID-19. The rearrangement links TRBV4-2 to TRBJ2-3, with 14 positions matching TRBD2. Material for sequencing was peripheral blood. In nucleotides, the CDR3 is TGTGCCAGCAGCCCGTCCCAGACTAGCGGGGGGGCCTCTAGCACAGATACGCAGTATTTT. It yields the protein CASSPSQTSGGASSTDTQYF.